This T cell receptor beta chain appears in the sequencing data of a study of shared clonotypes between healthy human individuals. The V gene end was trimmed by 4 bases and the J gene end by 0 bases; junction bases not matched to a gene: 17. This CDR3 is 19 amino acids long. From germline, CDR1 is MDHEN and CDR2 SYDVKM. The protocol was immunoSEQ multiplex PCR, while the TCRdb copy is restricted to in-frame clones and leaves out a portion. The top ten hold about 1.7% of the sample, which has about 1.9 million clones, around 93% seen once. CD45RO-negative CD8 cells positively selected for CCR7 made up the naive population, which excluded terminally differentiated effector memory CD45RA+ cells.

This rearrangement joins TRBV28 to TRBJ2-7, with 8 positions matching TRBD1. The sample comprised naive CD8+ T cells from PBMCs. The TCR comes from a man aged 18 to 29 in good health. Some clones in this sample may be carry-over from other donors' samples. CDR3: CASSSQIPRDRQYSYEQYF. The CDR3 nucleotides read TGTGCCAGCAGTTCCCAGATACCCCGGGACAGGCAATACTCCTACGAGCAGTACTTC.